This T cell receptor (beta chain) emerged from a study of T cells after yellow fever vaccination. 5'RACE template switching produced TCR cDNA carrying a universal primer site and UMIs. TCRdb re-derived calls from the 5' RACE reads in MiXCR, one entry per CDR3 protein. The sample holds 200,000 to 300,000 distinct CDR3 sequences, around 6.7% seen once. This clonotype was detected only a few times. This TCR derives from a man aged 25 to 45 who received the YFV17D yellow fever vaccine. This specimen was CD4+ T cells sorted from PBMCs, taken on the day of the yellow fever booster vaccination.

CDR3 protein: CSARLGSGNQPQHF. CDR3 nucleotides: TGCAGTGCTAGATTAGGGTCGGGCAATCAGCCCCAGCATTTT. The chain has TRBV20-1 and TRBJ1-5; D call uncertain. The CDR3 extends over 14 amino acids. Trimming cost V 2 bases and J 2 bases, with 10 bases left between them. Germline V lookup: CDR1 DFQATT, CDR2 SNEGSKA (reference sequence).